This TCR beta chain was documented in a study of blood T cell repertoires in COVID-19 (TCRdb year 2020). About the study as a whole: The collaborator samples originated in the United States, Italy and Spain and spanned the acute and convalescent phases of COVID-19. Sample metadata almost always included a de-identified subject ID, COVID-19 status, age in years and sex. The dataset comprised deeply sampled blood TCRbeta repertoires from subjects exposed to, actively infected with, or recovered from COVID-19. Where HLA class I and class II types were available, the types were taken from metadata supplied by the sample provider, not from assay-based typing. A freely available public database, intended as a resource for researchers studying the immune response to SARS-CoV-2, is where the repertoires were released. The material from the prospective study consisted of cDNA or gDNA derived from T cells, B-cell-depleted T cells, or PBMCs. Samples came from the ongoing ImmuneRACE study (first 160 participants) plus 1,254 subjects from 6 global collaborators. Study-level results and caveats: The quantity of clinical and demographic metadata differed by source and by participant and was supplied without curation.

TCRbeta CDR3 regions were amplified from genomic DNA by means of the immunoSEQ Assay, a bias-controlled multiplex PCR. As for how the authors treated the data: Within the assay, amplification of reference gene primers was used to estimate how many nucleated cells each sample contained. To quantify the absolute abundance of each unique TCRbeta CDR3 rearrangement, sequence reads were collapsed and filtered. For each sample, productive Simpson clonality was calculated as the square root of Simpson's diversity index across productive rearrangements. TCRdb took over this immuneACCESS table, retaining in-frame rearrangements with V and J assigned. Such tables are incomplete; in checked studies, under half of the missing clones stem from an unresolved V gene, and the remainder is unexplained. That table supplies the V and J calls and clone size; D and trimming were determined from the DNA. This sample gives tens of thousands of clones in total; 85% to 90% of them show up just once. The top ten clones comprise about a sixth of the sample.

In the case of this clone: The antigen this receptor binds is unknown. It has no much larger one-base neighbor in the sample; base qualities were not kept.

The germline V gene (reference sequence) provides CDR1 LGHDT and CDR2 YNNKEL. The CDR3 starts with the cysteine, ends with the phenylalanine, and has 13 residues. CDR3 DNA only is kept here, 39 bases in frame from base 1. The V end loses 2 bases and the J end loses 4 bases, and a stretch of 8 bases separates them. The collaborating institutions used their own protocols to collect whole blood in K2EDTA tubes. For TCRbeta analysis, collaborators shipped samples as frozen whole blood, isolated PBMCs, or DNA extracted from either of those sample types. The chain is encoded by TRBV3-1 (or the pseudogene TRBV3-2) joined to TRBJ1-2, with TRBD1 tentatively as D gene (6 bases match). The sample comprised peripheral blood. This TCR came from a man aged 80 or over with acute or convalescent COVID-19. The CDR3 protein: CASSQQGSYGYTF. The bases read TGTGCCAGCAGCCAACAGGGGTCCTATGGCTACACCTTC.